This entry is about one TCR beta chain. Its cognate antigen is unknown. Sequencing was performed with immunoSEQ multiplex PCR; in TCRdb, only in-frame clones are kept and a portion is missing. The sample holds about 50,000 clones; 92% are singletons and the top ten take over 15%. This entry comes from a study of lymphopenia after photon versus proton radiotherapy. Germline CDR1 is ENHRY and CDR2 is SYGVKD. CDR3 length: 14 residues. V dropped 3 bases and J dropped 7 bases, with 15 bases sitting between them. Overall study findings and caveats: Photon-treated patients lost naive T cells and TCR diversity; proton-treated stayed stable. In patients who died, overall survival fell as post-nadir TCR diversity dropped more.

The rearrangement links TRBV10-3 to TRBJ1-2; TRBD1 might be the D (6 bases). This TCR came from a woman aged 40 to 50 with cholangiocarcinoma. The sequences come from peripheral blood, collected from a patient treated with photon-based radiotherapy. The CDR3 spells CAISDSPGTSGYTF. CDR3 in DNA: TGTGCCATCAGTGACTCGCCCGGGACAAGTGGCTACACCTTC.